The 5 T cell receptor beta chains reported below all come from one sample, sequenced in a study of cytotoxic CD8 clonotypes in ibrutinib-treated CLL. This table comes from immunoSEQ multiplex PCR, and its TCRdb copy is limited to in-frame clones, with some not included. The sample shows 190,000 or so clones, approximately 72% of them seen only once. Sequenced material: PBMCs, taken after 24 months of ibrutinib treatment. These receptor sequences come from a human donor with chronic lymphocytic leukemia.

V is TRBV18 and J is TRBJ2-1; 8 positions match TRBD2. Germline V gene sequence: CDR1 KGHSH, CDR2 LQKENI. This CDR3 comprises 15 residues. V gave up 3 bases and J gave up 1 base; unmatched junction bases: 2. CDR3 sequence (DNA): TGTGCCAGCTCACCGGTAGCGGGATCCTACAATGAGCAGTTCTTC. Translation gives CASSPVAGSYNEQFF.

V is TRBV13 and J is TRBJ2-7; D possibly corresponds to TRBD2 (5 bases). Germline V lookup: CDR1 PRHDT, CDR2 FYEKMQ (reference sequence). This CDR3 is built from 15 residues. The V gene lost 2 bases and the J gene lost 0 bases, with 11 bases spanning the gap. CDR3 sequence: CASSLLGRNSYEQYF. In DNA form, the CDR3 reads TGTGCCAGCAGCTTATTAGGGAGAAACTCCTACGAGCAGTACTTC.

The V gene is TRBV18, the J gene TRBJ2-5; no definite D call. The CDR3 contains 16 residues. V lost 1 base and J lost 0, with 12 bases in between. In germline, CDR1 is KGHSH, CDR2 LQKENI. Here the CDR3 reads CASSPLTDLYQETQYF. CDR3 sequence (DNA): TGTGCCAGCTCACCACTTACAGATTTGTACCAAGAGACCCAGTACTTC.

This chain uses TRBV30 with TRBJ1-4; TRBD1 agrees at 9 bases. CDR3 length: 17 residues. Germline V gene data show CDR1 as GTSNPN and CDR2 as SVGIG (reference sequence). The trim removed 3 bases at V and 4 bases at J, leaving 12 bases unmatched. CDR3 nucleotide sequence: TGTGCCTGGAGGGGACAACTGGGACAGGGCTTTAATGAAAAACTGTTTTTT. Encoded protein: CAWRGQLGQGFNEKLFF. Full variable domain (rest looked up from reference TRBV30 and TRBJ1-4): SQTIHQWPATLVQPVGSPLSLECTVEGTSNPNLYWYRQAAGRGLQLLFYSVGIGQISSEVPQNLSASRPQDRQFILSSKKLLLSDSGFYLCAWRGQLGQGFNEKLFFGSGTQLSVL.

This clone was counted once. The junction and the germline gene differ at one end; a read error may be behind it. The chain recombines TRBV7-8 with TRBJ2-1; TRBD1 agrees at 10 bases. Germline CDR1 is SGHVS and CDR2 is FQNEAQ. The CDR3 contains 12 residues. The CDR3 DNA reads TGTGCCAGCAGCATTGTGACAGGGGGCAGGATCTTC. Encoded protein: CASSIVTGGRIF.